The next 2 T cell receptor beta chains were all read from a single sample in a study of cytomegalovirus exposure and HLA in healthy donors. Use of 60 Vbeta and 13 Jbeta primers characterized the PCR. The data were produced by immunoSEQ multiplex PCR, yet TCRdb's version contains in-frame clones alone and is incomplete. The sample holds some 79,000 clones, 78% seen once. Input material: PBMCs. Receptor source: a male donor in good health and CMV-seropositive.

The chain links TRBV19 to TRBJ1-1, with TRBD1 matching 8 bases. V trimming: 5 bases; J trimming: 1 base; junction bases outside the gene matches: 6. Germline V lookup: CDR1 LNHDA, CDR2 SQIVND (reference sequence). The CDR3 runs 15 residues. This CDR3 is CASSHGDRTNTEAFF. In DNA, the CDR3 is TGTGCCAGTAGTCATGGGGACAGGACGAACACTGAAGCTTTCTTT.

The rearrangement joins TRBV19 to TRBJ1-4; TRBD1 matches 7 bases. The CDR3 has 14 residues. After removal of 7 bases from V and 10 bases from J, the junction contained 12 bases not matched to a gene. Germline loops: CDR1 LNHDA, CDR2 SQIVND (reference sequence). In nucleotides, the CDR3 is TGTGCCAGTATCGACAGACAGGGAATAGGAAAACTGTTTTTT. Translated: CASIDRQGIGKLFF.